This T cell receptor (beta chain) came from a study of T cell repertoires in cytomegalovirus infection. For the study at large: TCR beta signatures that were public indicated CMV infection and matching HLA type.

TCRdb called the reads again in MiXCR, with one record for every CDR3 protein. In the table there are about 770,000 distinct CDR3 sequences, about 27% of which are singletons. As to this clonotype: Its antigen is not known.

CDR1 and CDR2 from the germline V gene are MGHRA and YSYEKL. Trimming took off 8 bases at V and 6 bases at J, with 21 bases between the two ends. CDR3 length: 15 residues. This sequence joins TRBV4-1 and TRBJ2-3, with D tentatively TRBD1 or TRBD2 (5 bases each). The clonotype originates from a human donor in good health (CMV status not recorded). Some clones in this sample may be carry-over from other donors' samples. The sequences come from cultured CD8+ T cells from PBMCs, collected from culture after CMV antigen stimulation. The CDR3 nucleotides are TGCGCCAGCGCGAGGGGTCCGGGGCGCCGGGATACGCAGTATTTT. This codes for CASARGPGRRDTQYF.